This T cell receptor (beta chain) was retrieved from a study of monozygotic twins with inflammatory bowel disease. With no T cell sorting beforehand, total RNA was isolated from whole blood. Whole-study results and caveats: Relative clonotype sharing with others was diminished in IBD patients versus healthy twins, particularly with disease activity. Comparison of concordant versus discordant twins revealed no difference in repertoire similarity, possibly due to limited power.

This CDR3 region has 13 residues. Germline values: CDR1 MNHEY, CDR2 SVGAGI. Of note for this clonotype: The antigen is not known.

The unique tags termed UMIs, each holding a 6-nucleotide sample barcode, were added by means of template switching. For each CDR3 protein, TCRdb gives one entry from its re-call of the 5' RACE reads, without DNA. The sample includes approximately 400,000 distinct CDR3 sequences. V is TRBV6-5 and J is TRBJ2-1; the TCRdb D gene call, TRBD2, has no DNA to confirm it. The TCR originated in a human donor with ulcerative colitis or Crohn's disease, or a healthy co-twin of an affected twin (not recorded which). Sequenced sample: blood. This CDR3 reads CASSYGAGGEQFF.